The following is a T cell receptor (beta chain) sequence with its context. This CDR3 region has 14 residues. The V gene's germline CDR1 is SGHVS and CDR2 FNYEAQ. Several immunoSEQ plates received, in even portions, the genomic DNA of each subset. Method: immunoSEQ multiplex PCR; TCRdb's copy keeps in-frame clones and lacks some. The data show nearly 500,000 clones, about 79% seen once. Every donor, a Caucasian adult, lived in Nashville, Tennessee. This sample is part of a study of shared clonotypes between healthy human individuals. The source of this sequence is a woman aged 40 to 50 in good health. Some clones in this sample may be carry-over from other donors' samples. Input material: PBMCs. The V gene is TRBV7-6, the J gene TRBJ2-5, with D uncertain. The J call is doubtful: the DNA matches TRBJ2-7 better. DNA of the CDR3: TGTGCCAGCACCCCTCGACTCTTCCCCTACGAGCAGTACTTC. Amino acid sequence: CASTPRLFPYEQYF.